These T cell receptor beta chains were read from a single sample in a study of OX40 agonist ivuxolimab in advanced cancers. Assay used: immunoSEQ multiplex PCR; TCRdb lists only in-frame clones, some missing. The sample lists roughly 79,000 clones, approximately 80% seen once, with roughly 0.5% in the top ten. The sample consisted of CD4+ or CD8+ T cells sorted from blood, taken in a trial of the OX40 agonist ivuxolimab. These receptors all stem from an adult with an advanced solid tumor such as melanoma, head and neck, liver or kidney cancer. CDR3s include the opening cysteine and the closing phenylalanine or tryptophan. Fields, in order: D gene, J gene, clone size, V gene, CDR3 DNA, CDR3 protein. D genes are given only for firm matches. Expanded clones get a size class; other rows say once, few or many, or leave the size out.

D: NA; J: TRBJ1-5; size: NA; V: TRBV19; DNA: TGTGCCAGTAATGGGGGGACGAGAACCTATAGCAATCAGCCCCAGCATTTT; CDR3: CASNGGTRTYSNQPQHF
D: TRBD2; J: TRBJ2-3; size: NA; V: TRBV19; DNA: TGTGCCAGTAGCATGACTAGCTTTGGCACAGATACGCAGTATTTT; CDR3: CASSMTSFGTDTQYF
D: NA; J: TRBJ2-7; size: NA; V: TRBV2; DNA: TGTGCCAGCAGTGATCAGGGAGGACCCTACGAGCAGTACTTC; CDR3: CASSDQGGPYEQYF
D: NA; J: TRBJ2-1; size: NA; V: TRBV5-1; DNA: TGCGCCAGCAGCCTGGGAGTCAATGAGCAGTTCTTC; CDR3: CASSLGVNEQFF
D: NA; J: TRBJ2-2; size: few; V: TRBV7-2; DNA: TGTGCCAGCAGCTTATATGCGAGATCAGTGAACACCGGGGAGCTGTTTTTT; CDR3: CASSLYARSVNTGELFF
D: NA; J: TRBJ2-5; size: NA; V: TRBV30; DNA: TGTGCCTGGAGTGTTAGGGAGACCCAGTACTTC; CDR3: CAWSVRETQYF
D: NA; J: TRBJ2-7; size: NA; V: TRBV7-2; DNA: TGTGCCAGCAGCTTAGACAAGGACGTACGGCAGTACTTC; CDR3: CASSLDKDVRQYF
D: NA; J: TRBJ2-1; size: NA; V: TRBV19; DNA: TGTGCCAGTACGGACTGGAATAGTGAGCAGTTCTTC; CDR3: CASTDWNSEQFF
D: TRBD2; J: TRBJ2-1; size: NA; V: TRBV5-4; DNA: TGTGCCAGCAGCCCATCCAGAGCGGGAGGTAGGAATGAGCAGTTCTTC; CDR3: CASSPSRAGGRNEQFF
D: NA; J: TRBJ1-2; size: NA; V: TRBV9; DNA: TGTGCCAGCAGCGTAGAGCTTGGCTATGGCTACACCTTC; CDR3: CASSVELGYGYTF
D: TRBD2; J: TRBJ2-5; size: NA; V: TRBV7-2; DNA: TGTGCCAGCAGCTTAGCCGGGACTAGCGCCCGTTACCAAGAGACCCAGTACTTC; CDR3: CASSLAGTSARYQETQYF
D: NA; J: TRBJ1-5; size: NA; V: TRBV30; DNA: TGTGCCTGGAGTATCCGGGGCCACCCCCAGCATTTT; CDR3: CAWSIRGHPQHF
D: NA; J: TRBJ1-2; size: NA; V: TRBV4-1; DNA: TGCGCCAGCAGCCAAGAATTTAATAGGATTGGCTACACCTTC; CDR3: CASSQEFNRIGYTF
D: TRBD1; J: TRBJ2-4; size: NA; V: TRBV2; DNA: TGTGCCAGCACCTGGGACAGGGCTCTCAGGGAGGGGATTCAGTACTTC; CDR3: CASTWDRALREGIQYF
D: NA; J: TRBJ2-5; size: NA; V: TRBV6-5; DNA: TGTGCCAGCAGCCTACAGGGAGGGGTCCAGTACTTC; CDR3: CASSLQGGVQYF
D: NA; J: TRBJ1-5; size: many; V: TRBV19; DNA: TGTGCCAGTAGAACCTCGGGCCAGGATCGCAATCAGCCCCAGCATTTT; CDR3: CASRTSGQDRNQPQHF
D: TRBD1; J: TRBJ1-2; size: NA; V: TRBV28; DNA: TGTGCCAGCAGACCAGGGGGGGTCTCCTATGGCTACACCTTC; CDR3: CASRPGGVSYGYTF
D: NA; J: TRBJ1-4; size: NA; V: TRBV4-1; DNA: TGCGCCAGCAGCCCGGAGGGCGGTAATGAAAAACTGTTTTTT; CDR3: CASSPEGGNEKLFF
D: NA; J: TRBJ1-2; size: NA; V: TRBV7-9; DNA: TGTGCCAGCAGCCTAGATAGGAGAGGCTACACCTTC; CDR3: CASSLDRRGYTF
D: TRBD2; J: TRBJ2-7; size: NA; V: TRBV11-2; DNA: TGTGCCAGCCTCGGGACTAGCTCCTACGAGCAGTACTTC; CDR3: CASLGTSSYEQYF
D: TRBD1; J: TRBJ2-5; size: NA; V: TRBV9; DNA: TGTGCCAGCAGCGTAGGGGGGGACAGGCGGGAGACCCAGTACTTC; CDR3: CASSVGGDRRETQYF
D: NA; J: TRBJ1-4; size: NA; V: TRBV7-9; DNA: TGTGCCAGCAGCTGGGGTGTTAATGAAAAACTGTTTTTT; CDR3: CASSWGVNEKLFF
D: NA; J: TRBJ1-6; size: NA; V: TRBV5-1; DNA: TGCGCCAGCACCCCCGCGGGCGGTAATCCACCTTCACCCCTCCACTTT; CDR3: CASTPAGGNPPSPLHF
D: NA; J: TRBJ1-6; size: NA; V: TRBV28; DNA: TGTGCCAGCAGGGTAGGAAGATCACCCCTCCACTTT; CDR3: CASRVGRSPLHF
D: NA; J: TRBJ1-4; size: NA; V: TRBV7-9; DNA: TGTGCCAGCAGCTTAGGGGGGAGTTCAAATGAAAAACTGTTTTTT; CDR3: CASSLGGSSNEKLFF
D: TRBD1; J: TRBJ1-5; size: NA; V: TRBV6-1; DNA: TGTGCCAGCAGAGACGGACAGGGCGCCAATCAGCCCCAGCATTTT; CDR3: CASRDGQGANQPQHF
D: NA; J: TRBJ1-3; size: NA; V: TRBV4-2; DNA: TGTGCCAGCAGCCAAGAGAGGCAAGGGACCTCTGGAAACACCATATATTTT; CDR3: CASSQERQGTSGNTIYF
D: NA; J: TRBJ2-5; size: NA; V: TRBV15; DNA: TGTGCCACCAGCAGAGGATCAGGGGTTGTGGAAGAGACCCAGTACTTC; CDR3: CATSRGSGVVEETQYF
D: NA; J: TRBJ2-6; size: NA; V: TRBV4-1; DNA: TGCGCCAGCAGCCAGACAGGTACAAGCTCTGGGGCCAACGTCCTGACTTTC; CDR3: CASSQTGTSSGANVLTF
D: NA; J: TRBJ2-7; size: NA; V: TRBV6-1; DNA: TGTGCCAGCAGTCTGGGACTCCCATACGAGCAGTACTTC; CDR3: CASSLGLPYEQYF
D: NA; J: TRBJ1-4; size: NA; V: TRBV2; DNA: TGTGCCAGCGAAAGACAGCATGGTGAAAAACTGTTTTTT; CDR3: CASERQHGEKLFF
D: TRBD1; J: TRBJ2-1; size: NA; V: TRBV7-2; DNA: TGTGCCAGCGACCCCCAGGGGGCGAAGGGCAATGAGCAGTTCTTC; CDR3: CASDPQGAKGNEQFF
D: NA; J: TRBJ2-7; size: NA; V: TRBV4-3; DNA: TGCGCCAGCAGCCAAGCACTGTACAACGAGCAGTACTTC; CDR3: CASSQALYNEQYF
D: NA; J: TRBJ1-1; size: NA; V: TRBV6-5; DNA: TGTGCCAGCAGTTACTCGAGGGGGGGAAATGAAGCTTTCTTT; CDR3: CASSYSRGGNEAFF
D: NA; J: TRBJ1-1; size: NA; V: TRBV5-8; DNA: TGTGCCAGCAGCCGGGGTGGGTTCACTGAAGCTTTCTTT; CDR3: CASSRGGFTEAFF
D: NA; J: TRBJ2-2; size: once; V: TRBV28; DNA: TGTGCCAGCAGTTTATTTTGGGGAGGGGAGCTGTTTTTT; CDR3: CASSLFWGGELFF
D: NA; J: TRBJ2-1; size: NA; V: TRBV5-4; DNA: TGTGCCAGCAGCTCGAAACTAGGAATTAGTGAGCAGTTCTTC; CDR3: CASSSKLGISEQFF
D: NA; J: TRBJ2-7; size: NA; V: TRBV5-1; DNA: TGCGCCAGCAGCTCACCGGGATGGGAGCAGTACTTC; CDR3: CASSSPGWEQYF
D: TRBD2; J: TRBJ2-3; size: once; V: TRBV7-2; DNA: TGTGCCAGCAGCTTGGCTAGCGGGGGGGGCCTTAGCACAGATACGCAGTATTTT; CDR3: CASSLASGGGLSTDTQYF
D: NA; J: TRBJ2-6; size: NA; V: TRBV19; DNA: TGTGCCAGTAGTCCTCGAGCAGCCGCCGGGTATGGGGCCAACGTCCTGACTTTC; CDR3: CASSPRAAAGYGANVLTF
D: NA; J: TRBJ1-2; size: NA; V: TRBV18; DNA: TGTGCCAGCTCACCATCCAGGGAAGGCTATGGCTACACCTTC; CDR3: CASSPSREGYGYTF
D: TRBD2; J: TRBJ2-7; size: once; V: TRBV27; DNA: TGTGCCAGCAGTTTAAGGAGCGGGAGTGGGTACGAGCAGTACTTC; CDR3: CASSLRSGSGYEQYF
D: NA; J: TRBJ2-3; size: NA; V: TRBV2; DNA: TGTGCCAGCAAGACAGTGGGCACAGATACGCAGTATTTT; CDR3: CASKTVGTDTQYF
D: NA; J: TRBJ1-2; size: NA; V: TRBV29-1; DNA: TGCAGCGTTGGGGAGCCGGCGGGTGGCTACACCTTC; CDR3: CSVGEPAGGYTF